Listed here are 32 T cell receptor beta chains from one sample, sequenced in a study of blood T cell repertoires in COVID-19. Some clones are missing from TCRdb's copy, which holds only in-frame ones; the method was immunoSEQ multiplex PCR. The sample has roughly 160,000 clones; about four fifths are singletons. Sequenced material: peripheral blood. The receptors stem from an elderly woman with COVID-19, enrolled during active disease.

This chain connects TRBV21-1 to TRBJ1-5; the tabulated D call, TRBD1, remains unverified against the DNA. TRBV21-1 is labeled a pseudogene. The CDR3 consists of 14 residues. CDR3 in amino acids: CAGRQGARHQPQHF. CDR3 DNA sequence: TGTGCCGGCCGACAGGGGGCTAGACATCAGCCCCAGCATTTT.

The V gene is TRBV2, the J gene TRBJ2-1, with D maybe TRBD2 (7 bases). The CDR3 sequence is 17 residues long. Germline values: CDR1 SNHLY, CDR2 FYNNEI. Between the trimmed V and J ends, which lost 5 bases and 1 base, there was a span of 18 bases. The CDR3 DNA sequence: TGTGCCAGCAGTCACTGGGGGCGGGAGAGGTCCTACAATGAGCAGTTCTTC. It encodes CASSHWGRERSYNEQFF.

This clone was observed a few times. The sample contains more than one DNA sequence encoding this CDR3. CDR3 nucleotide sequence: TGTGCCAGCAGTGCCAGCGGGGCCAAAAACATTCAGTACTTC. Translating it yields CASSASGAKNIQYF. This chain joins TRBV2 and TRBJ2-4; D is perhaps TRBD2 (6 bases). V dropped 4 bases and J dropped 1 base, with 8 bases sitting between them. The CDR3 is 14 residues long. CDR1 and CDR2 (germline): SNHLY, FYNNEI.

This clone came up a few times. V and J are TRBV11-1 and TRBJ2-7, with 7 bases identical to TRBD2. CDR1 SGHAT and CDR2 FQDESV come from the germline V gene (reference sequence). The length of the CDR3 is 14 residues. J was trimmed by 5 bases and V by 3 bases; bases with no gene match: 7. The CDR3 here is CASSLTGREDEQYF. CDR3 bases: TGTGCCAGCAGCTTGACGGGACGGGAGGACGAGCAGTACTTC.

CDR3 bases: TGTGCCAGCAGCGTAGTCTCCGGTAACTATGGCTACACCTTC. It yields the protein CASSVVSGNYGYTF. This sequence joins TRBV9 and TRBJ1-2; D is undetermined. Germline V CDR1 and CDR2: SGDLS, YYNGEE. Trimming left V 0 bases short and J 1 base short, with 7 bases between. This CDR3 is 14 amino acids long.

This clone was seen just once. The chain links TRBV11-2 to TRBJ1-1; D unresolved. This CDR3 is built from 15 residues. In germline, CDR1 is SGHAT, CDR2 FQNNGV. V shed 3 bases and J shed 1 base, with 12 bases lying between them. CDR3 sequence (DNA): TGTGCCAGCAGCTTGGGAGCAGCTAGGAACACTGAAGCTTTCTTT. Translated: CASSLGAARNTEAFF.

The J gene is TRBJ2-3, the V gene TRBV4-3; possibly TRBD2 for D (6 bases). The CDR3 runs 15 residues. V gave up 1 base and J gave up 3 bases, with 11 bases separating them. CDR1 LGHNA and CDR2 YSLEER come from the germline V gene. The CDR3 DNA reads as TGCGCCAGCAGCCAAGGGGGCGGGGAGACAGATACGCAGTATTTT. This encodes CASSQGGGETDTQYF.

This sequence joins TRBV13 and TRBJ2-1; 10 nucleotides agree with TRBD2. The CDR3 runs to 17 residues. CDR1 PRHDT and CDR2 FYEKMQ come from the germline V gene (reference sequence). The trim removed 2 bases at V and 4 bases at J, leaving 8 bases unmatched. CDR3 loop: CASSLRASGRGYNEQFF. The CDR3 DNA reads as TGTGCCAGCAGCTTAAGGGCTAGCGGGAGAGGTTACAATGAGCAGTTCTTC.

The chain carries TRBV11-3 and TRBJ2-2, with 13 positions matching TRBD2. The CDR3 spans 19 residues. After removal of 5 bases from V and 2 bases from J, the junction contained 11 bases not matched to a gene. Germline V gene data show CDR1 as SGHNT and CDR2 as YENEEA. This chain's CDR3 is CASSPGLAGAPRNTGELFF. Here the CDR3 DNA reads TGTGCCAGCAGCCCCGGACTAGCGGGAGCCCCAAGAAACACCGGGGAGCTGTTTTTT. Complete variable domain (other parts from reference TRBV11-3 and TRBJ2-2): EAGVVQSPRYKIIEKKQPVAFWCNPISGHNTLYWYLQNLGQGPELLIRYENEEAVDDSQLPKDRFSAERLKGVDSTLKIQPAELGDSAVYLCASSPGLAGAPRNTGELFFGEGSRLTVL.

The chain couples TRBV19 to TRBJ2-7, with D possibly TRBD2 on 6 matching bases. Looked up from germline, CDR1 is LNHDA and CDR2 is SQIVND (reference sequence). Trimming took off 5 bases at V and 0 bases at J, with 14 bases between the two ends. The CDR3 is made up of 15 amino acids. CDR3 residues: CASSPKLTSSYEQYF. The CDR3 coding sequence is TGTGCCAGTAGTCCCAAGTTGACTAGCTCCTACGAGCAGTACTTC. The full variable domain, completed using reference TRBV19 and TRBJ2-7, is DGGITQSPKYLFRKEGQNVTLSCEQNLNHDAMYWYRQDPGQGLRLIYYSQIVNDFQKGDIAEGYSVSREKKESFPLTVTSAQKNPTAFYLCASSPKLTSSYEQYFGPGTRLTVT.

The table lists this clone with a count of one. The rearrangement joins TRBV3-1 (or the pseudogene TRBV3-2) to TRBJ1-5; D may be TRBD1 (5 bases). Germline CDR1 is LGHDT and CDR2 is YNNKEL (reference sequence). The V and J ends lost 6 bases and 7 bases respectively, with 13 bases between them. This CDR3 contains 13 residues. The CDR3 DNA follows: TGTGCCAGCAGTCAGCAGGGAGGACAGCCCCAGCATTTT. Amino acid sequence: CASSQQGGQPQHF.

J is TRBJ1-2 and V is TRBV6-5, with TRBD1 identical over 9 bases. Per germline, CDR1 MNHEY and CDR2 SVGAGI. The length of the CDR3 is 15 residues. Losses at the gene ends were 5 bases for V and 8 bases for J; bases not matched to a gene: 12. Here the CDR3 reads CASSHIQGALGGYTF. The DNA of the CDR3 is TGTGCCAGCAGTCACATACAGGGGGCGCTGGGAGGCTACACCTTC.

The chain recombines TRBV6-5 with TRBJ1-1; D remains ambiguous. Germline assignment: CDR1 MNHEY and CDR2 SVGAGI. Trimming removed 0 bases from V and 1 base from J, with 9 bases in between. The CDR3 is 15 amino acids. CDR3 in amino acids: CASSYSYRPNTEAFF. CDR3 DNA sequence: TGTGCCAGCAGTTACTCGTACAGACCGAACACTGAAGCTTTCTTT.

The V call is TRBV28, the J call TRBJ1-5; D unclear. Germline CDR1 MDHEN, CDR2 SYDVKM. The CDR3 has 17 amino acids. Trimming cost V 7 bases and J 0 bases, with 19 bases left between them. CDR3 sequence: CASTPIPAPYSNQPQHF. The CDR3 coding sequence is TGTGCCAGCACCCCAATCCCAGCGCCCTATAGCAATCAGCCCCAGCATTTT.

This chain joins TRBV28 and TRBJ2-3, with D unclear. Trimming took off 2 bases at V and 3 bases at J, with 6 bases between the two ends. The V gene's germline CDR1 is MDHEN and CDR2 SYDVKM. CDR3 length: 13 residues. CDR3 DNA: TGTGCCAGCAGTTTAGGGCAGACAGATACGCAGTATTTT. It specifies CASSLGQTDTQYF.

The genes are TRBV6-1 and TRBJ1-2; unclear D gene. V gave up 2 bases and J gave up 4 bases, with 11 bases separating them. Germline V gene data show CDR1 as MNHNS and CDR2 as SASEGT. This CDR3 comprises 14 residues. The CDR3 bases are TGTGCCAGCAGTGAATCGGCAGGTTCCTATGGCTACACCTTC. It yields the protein CASSESAGSYGYTF.

CDR3: CASSLVGGKAFF. The CDR3 nucleotides are TGTGCCAGCAGTTTAGTTGGGGGGAAGGCTTTCTTT. The chain links TRBV12-3 or TRBV12-4 to TRBJ1-1, with a possible D match to TRBD1 (5 bases). This CDR3 is 12 amino acids long. Between the trimmed V and J ends, which lost 1 base and 11 bases, there was a span of 11 bases.

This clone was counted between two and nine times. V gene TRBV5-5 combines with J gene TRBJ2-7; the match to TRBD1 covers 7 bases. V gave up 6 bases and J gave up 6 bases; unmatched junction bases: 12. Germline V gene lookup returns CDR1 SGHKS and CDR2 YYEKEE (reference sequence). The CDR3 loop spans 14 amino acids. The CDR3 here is CASNSPLTGREQYF. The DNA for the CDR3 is TGTGCCAGCAACTCACCGCTGACAGGGCGCGAGCAGTACTTC.

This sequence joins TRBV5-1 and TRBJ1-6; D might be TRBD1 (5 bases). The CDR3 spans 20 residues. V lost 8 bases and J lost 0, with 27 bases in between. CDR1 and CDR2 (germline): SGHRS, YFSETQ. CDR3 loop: CASIRSRDPGGSSYNSPLHF. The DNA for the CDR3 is TGCGCCAGTATTAGATCCCGGGACCCCGGAGGGAGCTCCTATAATTCACCCCTCCACTTT.

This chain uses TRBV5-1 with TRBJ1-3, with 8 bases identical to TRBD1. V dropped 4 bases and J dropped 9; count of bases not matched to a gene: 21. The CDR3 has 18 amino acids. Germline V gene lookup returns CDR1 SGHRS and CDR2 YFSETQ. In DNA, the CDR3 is TGCGCCAGCAGCATTTCCGTCATCCCAGGGGGCGAGGCGGGCACCATATATTTT. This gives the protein CASSISVIPGGEAGTIYF.

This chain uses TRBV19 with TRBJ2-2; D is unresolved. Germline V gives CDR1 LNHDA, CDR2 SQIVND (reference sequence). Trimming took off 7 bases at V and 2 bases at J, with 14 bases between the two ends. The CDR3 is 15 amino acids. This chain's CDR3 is CASNRSPGNTGELFF. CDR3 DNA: TGTGCCAGTAATCGTTCCCCAGGTAACACCGGGGAGCTGTTTTTT. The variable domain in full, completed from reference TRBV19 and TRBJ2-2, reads DGGITQSPKYLFRKEGQNVTLSCEQNLNHDAMYWYRQDPGQGLRLIYYSQIVNDFQKGDIAEGYSVSREKKESFPLTVTSAQKNPTAFYLCASNRSPGNTGELFFGEGSRLTVL.

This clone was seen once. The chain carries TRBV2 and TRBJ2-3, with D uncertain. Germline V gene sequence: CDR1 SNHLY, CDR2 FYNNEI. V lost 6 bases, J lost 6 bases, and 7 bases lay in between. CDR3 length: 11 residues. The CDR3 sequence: CASRTEDTQYF. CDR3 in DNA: TGTGCCAGCAGGACTGAGGATACGCAGTATTTT.

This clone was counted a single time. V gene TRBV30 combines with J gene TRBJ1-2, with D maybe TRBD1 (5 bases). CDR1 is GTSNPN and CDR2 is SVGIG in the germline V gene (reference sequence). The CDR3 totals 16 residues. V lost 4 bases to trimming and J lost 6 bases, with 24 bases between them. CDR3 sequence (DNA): TGTGCCTGGATGAATATAAGGGGACTCTTTACGCATGGCTACACCTTC. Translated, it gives CAWMNIRGLFTHGYTF.

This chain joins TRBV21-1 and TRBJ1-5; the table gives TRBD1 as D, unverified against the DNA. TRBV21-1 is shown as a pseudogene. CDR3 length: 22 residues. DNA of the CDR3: TGTGCCAGCAGCAAGAGTCCCCCGGATGTCAGGGGAGTGACCGGAGGCAATCAGCCCCAGCATTTT. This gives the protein CASSKSPPDVRGVTGGNQPQHF.

Written as DNA, the CDR3 is TGTGCCAGCAGCTTAGGGAGGGGGACGGCTGAAGCTTTCTTT. Translated: CASSLGRGTAEAFF. This sequence joins TRBV7-3 and TRBJ1-1; D is perhaps TRBD1 (6 bases). The CDR3 sequence is 14 residues long. Germline CDR1 is SGHTA and CDR2 is FQGTGA. V was trimmed by 2 bases and J by 6 bases, leaving 13 bases between them.

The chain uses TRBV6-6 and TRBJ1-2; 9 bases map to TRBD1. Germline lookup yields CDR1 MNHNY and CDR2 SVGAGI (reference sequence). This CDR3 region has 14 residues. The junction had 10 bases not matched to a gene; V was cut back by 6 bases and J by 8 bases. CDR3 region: CASRERDRAFGYTF. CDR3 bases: TGTGCCAGCAGAGAACGGGACAGGGCGTTCGGCTACACCTTC.

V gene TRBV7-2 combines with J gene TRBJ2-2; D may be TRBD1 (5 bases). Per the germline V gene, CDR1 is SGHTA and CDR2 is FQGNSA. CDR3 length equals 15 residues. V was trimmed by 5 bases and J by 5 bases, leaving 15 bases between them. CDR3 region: CASSPRGPGTGELFF. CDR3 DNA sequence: TGTGCCAGCAGCCCTAGGGGTCCGGGTACCGGGGAGCTGTTTTTT. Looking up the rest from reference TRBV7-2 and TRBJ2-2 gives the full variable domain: GAGVSQSPSNKVTEKGKDVELRCDPISGHTALYWYRQSLGQGLEFLIYFQGNSAPDKSGLPSDRFSAERTGGSVSTLTIQRTQQEDSAVYLCASSPRGPGTGELFFGEGSRLTVL.

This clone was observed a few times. The CDR3 sequence is CASSLGGEGEKLFF. CDR3 bases: TGTGCCAGCAGCTTGGGGGGAGAGGGTGAAAAACTGTTTTTT. The rearrangement joins TRBV5-5 to TRBJ1-4, with D unresolved. Germline V gives CDR1 SGHKS, CDR2 YYEKEE (reference sequence). The CDR3 covers 14 residues. Trimming removed 0 bases from V and 7 bases from J, with 10 bases in between.

CDR3 coding DNA: TGTGCCAGCACCGGGACAATTAGCAATCAGCCCCAGCATTTT. It specifies CASTGTISNQPQHF. The chain has TRBV28 and TRBJ1-5; perhaps TRBD1 as D (6 bases). The V end was cut by 7 bases, the J end by 0 bases, with 10 bases between. There are 14 residues in the CDR3. CDR1 and CDR2 from the germline V gene are MDHEN and SYDVKM.

Written as DNA, the CDR3 is TGCGCCAGCAGCTTTCAGGGACAGGGGACCTACGAGCAGTACTTC. This sequence encodes CASSFQGQGTYEQYF. This rearrangement joins TRBV5-1 to TRBJ2-7; 10 bases align to TRBD1. The germline V gene encodes CDR1 SGHRS and CDR2 YFSETQ. The trim removed 2 bases at V and 2 bases at J, leaving 4 bases unmatched. The CDR3 covers 15 residues.

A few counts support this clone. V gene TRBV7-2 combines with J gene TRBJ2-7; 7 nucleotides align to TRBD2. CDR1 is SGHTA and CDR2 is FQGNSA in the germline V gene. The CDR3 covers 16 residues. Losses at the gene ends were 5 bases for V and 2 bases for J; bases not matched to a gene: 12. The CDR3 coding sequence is TGTGCCAGCAGCGTAGGCCGGTCGGGAGGAACCTACGAGCAGTACTTC. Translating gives CASSVGRSGGTYEQYF.

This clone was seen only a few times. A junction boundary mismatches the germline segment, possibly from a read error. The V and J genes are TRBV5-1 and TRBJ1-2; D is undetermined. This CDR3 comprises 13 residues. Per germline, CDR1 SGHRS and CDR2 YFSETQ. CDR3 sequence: CASSRRTEGPLFF. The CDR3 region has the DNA TGCGCCAGCAGCAGAAGGACGGAGGGCCCCTTGTTCTTC.